This TCR beta chain was identified during a study of T cells in Graves' hyperthyroidism and ophthalmopathy. The trim removed 3 bases at V and 6 bases at J, leaving 7 bases unmatched. In germline, CDR1 is MDHEN, CDR2 SYDVKM. This CDR3 has 15 residues. From RNA transcripts, TCR beta CDR3 regions were amplified. The HTBI set primed first-round TCR CDR3 RT-PCR. TCRdb re-called the multiplex PCR reads through MiXCR, storing one row per CDR3 protein. The profile shows 300,000 to 350,000 distinct CDR3 sequences, 21% of them singletons. Sequenced material: blood. The chain recombines TRBV28 with TRBJ2-3; 9 bases fit TRBD2. The sequence was collected from a woman aged 50 to 60 with Graves' hyperthyroidism. CDR3 in amino acids: CASSFLREGPDTQYF. The CDR3 bases are TGTGCCAGCAGTTTCCTGCGGGAGGGCCCCGATACGCAGTATTTT.